The sequence of this T cell receptor beta chain was determined in a study of blood T cells in healthy people across ages. The amount of total RNA extracted per sample was at least 5 micrograms. Through a sample-barcoded 5' primer and a J-beta primer mix, a second PCR was run for about 6 to 12 cycles. From the 5' RACE reads, TCRdb called clonotypes with MiXCR, one entry per CDR3 protein. The table lists 1,800,000 or so distinct CDR3 sequences, about 39% of them singletons. Whole-study findings and limits: Unknown donor CMV status possibly confounded expanded clonotype changes. Among long-lived donors, naive CD4+ cells were more numerous and diversity higher than in aged donors.

With respect to this clonotype: The antigen is undetermined.

V was cut by 0 bases and J by 12 bases, with 14 bases left in between. Germline V gene sequence: CDR1 MNHEY, CDR2 SVGAGI. The CDR3 consists of 13 residues. The sequence was obtained from a human donor in good health. The sample was blood. The chain combines TRBV6-5 with TRBJ1-2, with D possibly being TRBD1 (5 bases). The CDR3 region has the DNA TGTGCCAGCAGTTACTCGGGGACCGGGCCCCACACCTTC. This translates into CASSYSGTGPHTF.